These 20 T cell receptor beta chains were all obtained from the same sample, sequenced in a study of glioma-infiltrating T cells after dendritic cell vaccination. Data came from immunoSEQ multiplex PCR; TCRdb stores just in-frame clones and leaves some out. The sample lists 100,000 or so clones, 90% seen once, with 2.7% in the top ten. Regarding time point: after dendritic cell vaccination, including at tumor progression/relapse. Source: blood, taken after dendritic cell vaccination. These receptors were taken from a human donor with glioblastoma.

The rearrangement links TRBV5-4 to TRBJ2-1; 11 bases fit TRBD2. CDR1 is SGHNT and CDR2 is YYREEE in the germline V gene (reference sequence). V trimming: 3 bases; J trimming: 4 bases; junction bases outside the gene matches: 6. The CDR3 is 16 amino acids. DNA for the CDR3: TGTGCCAGCAGCTCCCTAGCGGGGGGAGCGTACAATGAGCAGTTCTTC. Its protein is CASSSLAGGAYNEQFF.

The rearrangement joins TRBV6-5 to TRBJ1-1; 9 bases are shared with TRBD1. J was trimmed by 5 bases and V by 6 bases; bases with no gene match: 10. The CDR3 has 15 residues. Looked up from germline, CDR1 is MNHEY and CDR2 is SVGAGI. CDR3 in amino acids: CASSHRGRVLTEAFF. In DNA form, the CDR3 reads TGTGCCAGCAGCCACAGGGGGCGCGTCTTGACTGAAGCTTTCTTT.

This clone was counted a single time. J is TRBJ2-2 and V is TRBV6-1; D unclear. This CDR3 spans 14 amino acids. Germline CDR1 reads MNHNS; CDR2 reads SASEGT. Trimming pared 0 bases from V and 6 bases from J, leaving 8 bases between. As DNA, the CDR3 is TGTGCCAGCAGTGAAGCCACTATGCCCGGGGAGCTGTTTTTT. Its protein is CASSEATMPGELFF.

This sequence joins TRBV5-1 and TRBJ2-7; 9 nucleotides align to TRBD2. Germline values: CDR1 SGHRS, CDR2 YFSETQ. With 3 bases clipped from V and 1 base from J, the junction kept 2 bases outside the gene matches. The CDR3 has 14 residues. The CDR3 here is CASSWTSASYEQYF. The CDR3 coding sequence is TGCGCCAGCAGCTGGACTAGCGCTTCCTACGAGCAGTACTTC.

The chain has TRBV6-1 and TRBJ1-2, with D possibly matching TRBD1 (6 bases). Trimming stripped 6 bases from V and 2 bases from J, with 16 bases between. This CDR3 is built from 15 residues. From germline, CDR1 is MNHNS and CDR2 SASEGT. CDR3 residues: CASSDQRGGNYGYTF. CDR3 bases: TGTGCCAGCAGCGACCAAAGGGGGGGAAACTATGGCTACACCTTC.

The V call is TRBV5-1, the J call TRBJ1-5, with a possible D match to TRBD1 (5 bases). V shed 0 bases and J shed 0 bases, with 7 bases lying between them. The CDR3 loop spans 15 amino acids. CDR1 and CDR2 from the germline V gene are SGHRS and YFSETQ. The CDR3 DNA reads as TGCGCCAGCAGCTTGGTAGGGGATAGCAATCAGCCCCAGCATTTT. Translated: CASSLVGDSNQPQHF.

V gene TRBV2 combines with J gene TRBJ1-5, with TRBD1 matching over 8 bases. From germline, CDR1 is SNHLY and CDR2 FYNNEI. The CDR3 length is 16 residues. Trimming at V came to 6 bases and at J to 4 bases, leaving 11 bases not matched to a gene. The CDR3 loop reads CASSAATGVENQPQHF. Here the CDR3 DNA reads TGTGCCAGCAGCGCCGCGACAGGGGTTGAGAATCAGCCCCAGCATTTT.

The chain joins TRBV5-1 to TRBJ2-1, with 11 bases identical to TRBD2. Germline CDR1 SGHRS, CDR2 YFSETQ. V was clipped by 5 bases and J by 4 bases; unmatched bases: 8. There are 16 residues in the CDR3. CDR3 protein: CASRTGTSGVYNEQFF. The CDR3 DNA reads as TGCGCCAGCAGGACCGGGACTAGCGGAGTTTACAATGAGCAGTTCTTC.

The J gene is TRBJ2-1, the V gene TRBV28; 15 nucleotides line up with TRBD2. Looked up from germline, CDR1 is MDHEN and CDR2 is SYDVKM. This CDR3 region has 16 residues. Losses at the gene ends were 6 bases for V and 7 bases for J; bases not matched to a gene: 7. CDR3 in amino acids: CASRSLGTSGRNEQFF. The CDR3 DNA reads TGTGCCAGCAGGAGCCTCGGGACTAGCGGGAGGAATGAGCAGTTCTTC.

This clone was counted a single time. The chain uses TRBV4-1 and TRBJ1-4; 9 nucleotides align to TRBD1. Germline CDR1 reads MGHRA; CDR2 reads YSYEKL. The CDR3 length is 15 residues. After removal of 4 bases from V and 5 bases from J, the junction contained 5 bases not matched to a gene. The DNA for the CDR3 is TGCGCCAGCAGCCCATCCGGGACAGGGAATGAAAAACTGTTTTTT. It codes for CASSPSGTGNEKLFF.

In this sample, this clone turned up once. J is TRBJ2-3 and V is TRBV5-8; TRBD2 might be the D (5 bases). This CDR3 contains 12 residues. Germline lookup yields CDR1 SGHTS and CDR2 YDEGEE. The V and J ends lost 5 bases and 6 bases respectively, with 10 bases between them. The CDR3 is CASSLAWDTQYF. The CDR3 DNA follows: TGTGCCAGCAGTCTAGCCTGGGATACGCAGTATTTT. The full variable domain, in which reference TRBV5-8 and TRBJ2-3 provide the parts outside the CDR3, is EAGVTQSPTHLIKTRGQQATLRCSPISGHTSVYWYQQALGLGLQFLLWYDEGEERNRGNFPPRFSGRQFPNYSSELNVNALELEDSALYLCASSLAWDTQYFGPGTRLTVL.

A remark on this clone: One end of the junction varies from germline; a read error may be responsible. Additional DNA sequences in this sample encode the identical CDR3. The chain carries TRBV11-1 and TRBJ1-6; D gene uncertain. Germline assignment: CDR1 SGHAT and CDR2 FQDESV (reference sequence). This CDR3 is 15 amino acids long. The CDR3 loop is CASSLGGRGDSPLHF. CDR3 DNA sequence: TGTGCCAGCAGCTTAGGAGGGCGGGGTGATTCCCCCCTCCACTTT. Filled out from reference TRBV11-1 and TRBJ1-6, the complete variable domain reads EAEVAQSPRYKITEKSQAVAFWCDPISGHATLYWYRQILGQGPELLVQFQDESVVDDSQLPKDRFSAERLKGVDSTLKIQPAELGDSAMYLCASSLGGRGDSPLHFGNGTRLTVT.

The chain uses TRBV10-3 and TRBJ1-2; D possibly corresponds to TRBD1 (6 bases). Germline V gene data show CDR1 as ENHRY and CDR2 as SYGVKD. Trimming removed 5 bases at V and 3 bases at J, with 25 bases between. The CDR3 spans 18 residues. The CDR3 DNA follows: TGTGCCATCAGTCCAACAACAGGGTTGAAAGCTGAAGACTATGGCTACACCTTC. It specifies CAISPTTGLKAEDYGYTF.

Points on this clone: The same CDR3 can be traced to other DNA sequences in this sample. The chain couples TRBV30 to TRBJ1-6, with a tentative D call TRBD1 (6 bases). The CDR3 runs to 14 residues. V lost 2 bases and J 5 bases, leaving 10 bases between the germline ends. Germline CDR1 is GTSNPN and CDR2 is SVGIG (reference sequence). The CDR3 is CAWSKGGDNSPLHF. The DNA for the CDR3 is TGTGCCTGGAGTAAGGGGGGGGATAATTCACCCCTCCACTTT. Full variable domain (remainder filled in from reference TRBV30 and TRBJ1-6): SQTIHQWPATLVQPVGSPLSLECTVEGTSNPNLYWYRQAAGRGLQLLFYSVGIGQISSEVPQNLSASRPQDRQFILSSKKLLLSDSGFYLCAWSKGGDNSPLHFGNGTRLTVT.

The V gene is TRBV4-1, the J gene TRBJ2-7, with a possible D match to TRBD1 (6 bases). This CDR3 contains 15 residues. Trimming stripped 1 base from V and 3 bases from J, with 13 bases between. Germline V lookup: CDR1 MGHRA, CDR2 YSYEKL. The CDR3 DNA sequence: TGCGCCAGCAGCCAAGGGGTCGGACAGCTCTACGAGCAGTACTTC. This codes for CASSQGVGQLYEQYF.

The chain recombines TRBV6-5 with TRBJ1-2, with TRBD1 matching 7 bases. The J segment lost 4 bases and the V segment lost 4 bases, leaving 3 bases of the junction unmatched. Per the germline V gene, CDR1 is MNHEY and CDR2 is SVGAGI. The CDR3 length is 13 residues. The chain's CDR3 is CASSSQGVYGYTF. CDR3 DNA sequence: TGTGCCAGCAGTTCTCAGGGGGTCTATGGCTACACCTTC.

The rearrangement uses TRBV2 and TRBJ1-4; D gene uncertain. Germline CDR1 reads SNHLY; CDR2 reads FYNNEI. CDR3 size: 13 residues. Deletions cut 4 bases from V and 7 bases from J, with 10 bases between. In DNA form, the CDR3 reads TGTGCCAGCAGTGGTCAGCGGGGTGAAAAACTGTTTTTT. Translation: CASSGQRGEKLFF.

The chain couples TRBV19 to TRBJ1-1; 7 nucleotides agree with TRBD1. Per germline, CDR1 LNHDA and CDR2 SQIVND (reference sequence). The J segment lost 4 bases and the V segment lost 7 bases, leaving 6 bases of the junction unmatched. The CDR3 is made up of 13 amino acids. CDR3 DNA sequence: TGTGCCAGTACTGCGACAGGGACCACTGAAGCTTTCTTT. Amino acids: CASTATGTTEAFF.

The rearrangement links TRBV4-2 to TRBJ1-2, with 7 bases matching TRBD1. J was trimmed by 2 bases and V by 1 base; bases with no gene match: 10. CDR1 is LGHNA, CDR2 YNFKEQ, per germline. The CDR3 loop spans 17 amino acids. The CDR3 sequence: CASSQGPTGRRNYGYTF. Written as DNA, the CDR3 is TGTGCCAGCAGCCAAGGCCCGACAGGGAGGAGGAACTATGGCTACACCTTC.

This rearrangement joins TRBV7-2 to TRBJ1-5; 7 bases are a match to TRBD1. The CDR3 has 14 amino acids. Trimming at V came to 4 bases and at J to 4 bases, leaving 4 bases not matched to a gene. Germline CDR1 reads SGHTA; CDR2 reads FQGNSA. CDR3: CASSYRDSNQPQHF. The CDR3 DNA is TGTGCCAGCAGCTACCGGGACAGTAATCAGCCCCAGCATTTT.